These T cell receptor beta chains were read from a single sample in a study of regulatory T cells in long-lasting Graves disease. TCRdb reprocessed the multiplex PCR reads with MiXCR, giving one entry per CDR3 protein. The sample lists approximately 400,000 distinct CDR3 sequences, about 15% occurring once. These data were likewise used in another study, on T cells in Graves' hyperthyroidism and ophthalmopathy.

The sequencing here drew on peripheral blood mononuclear cells (PBMCs), taken at new diagnosis, from a patient treated with antithyroid drugs. These receptors were obtained from a woman in her 40s with Graves disease. Both conserved end residues are part of each CDR3. Fields, in order: D gene, J gene, V gene, clone size, CDR3 DNA, CDR3 protein. D genes are given only for firm matches. Clone size is shown for a subset of rows, as once, few, many or a class of expanded clone.

>TRBD1|TRBJ1-5|TRBV6-2/TRBV6-3|.
TGTGCCAGCACCCGGGACAGGAATAATCAGCCCCAGCATTTT
CASTRDRNNQPQHF
>TRBD1|TRBJ2-7|TRBV13|many
TGTGCCAGCAGCTTTGGGACAGTTGACGGGGCCTCCTACGAGCAGTACTTC
CASSFGTVDGASYEQYF
>TRBD2|TRBJ2-7|TRBV28|few
TGTGCCAGCAGTTCCCCCGGGACTACCCCCTACGAGCAGTACTTC
CASSSPGTTPYEQYF
>TRBD2|TRBJ2-7|TRBV24-1|.
TGTGCCACCAGTGATTTAAATTTGGCTAGCGGGAGTTCCTACGAGCAGTACTTC
CATSDLNLASGSSYEQYF
>.|TRBJ2-5|TRBV11-2|.
TGTGCCAGCAGCGGAGGAGCCGGGGGATCCCAAGAGACCCAGTACTTC
CASSGGAGGSQETQYF
>.|TRBJ1-1|TRBV20-1|many
TGCAGTGCTCAGCCGAGGGGGACACCTTTCTTT
CSAQPRGTPFF
>.|TRBJ2-7|TRBV7-9|many
TGTGCCAGCAGCTTAGCCTTGGGGCAATCCTACGAGCAGTACTTC
CASSLALGQSYEQYF
>TRBD1|TRBJ2-5|TRBV3-1|many
TGTGCCAGCAGCCAAGGACAGGGGACCTGGGAGACCCAGTACTTC
CASSQGQGTWETQYF
>TRBD1|TRBJ1-2|TRBV20-1|.
TGCAGTGCTAGGGACAGGGGGCAAGGCTACACCTTC
CSARDRGQGYTF
>.|TRBJ2-3|TRBV14|many
TGTGCCAGCAGCCAAGAGGGGGATTACACAGATACGCAGTATTTT
CASSQEGDYTDTQYF
>TRBD1|TRBJ2-2|TRBV30|many
TGTGCCTGGAATATCAGGGGGCACACCGGGGAGCTGTTTTTT
CAWNIRGHTGELFF
>TRBD1|TRBJ1-5|TRBV4-1|few
TGCGCCAGCAGACAAGGACAGGGGCCTTATAGCAATCAGCCCCAGCATTTT
CASRQGQGPYSNQPQHF
>.|TRBJ1-5|TRBV6-5|many
TGTGCCAGCAGTTACTCCGCTTGGGTCAATCAGCCCCAGCATTTT
CASSYSAWVNQPQHF
>.|TRBJ2-1|TRBV20-1|many
TGCAGTGCACGGACCGCCTCCTACAATGAGCAGTTCTTC
CSARTASYNEQFF
>.|TRBJ1-1|TRBV7-9|.
TGTGCCAGCAGCCCAGAAGGGACTGAAGCTTTCTTT
CASSPEGTEAFF
>.|TRBJ2-2|TRBV12-5|many
TGTGCTAGTGGTGGTGACGGATTTAACACCGGGGAGCTGTTTTTT
CASGGDGFNTGELFF
>.|TRBJ2-1|TRBV15|many
TGTGCCACCAGCAGAGCGGCAGGGAGAAATGAGCAGTTCTTC
CATSRAAGRNEQFF
>.|TRBJ1-5|TRBV28|.
TGTGCCACACAATCGGGGTCTAGCAATCAGCCCCAGCATTTT
CATQSGSSNQPQHF
>.|TRBJ2-6|TRBV30|many
TGTGCCTGGAGTACAGGGCCCAACGTCCTGACTTTC
CAWSTGPNVLTF
>.|TRBJ2-1|TRBV6-2/TRBV6-3|many
TGTGCCAGCACAGCGGGCTTGGGGCAGTTCTTC
CASTAGLGQFF
>TRBD2|TRBJ2-3|TRBV2|many
TGTGCCAGCAGTGATTTTAGCGGGAGGGTAACAGATACGCAGTATTTT
CASSDFSGRVTDTQYF
>TRBD2|TRBJ2-2|TRBV12-3/TRBV12-4|many
TGTGCCAGCAGTCCGCTAGCGGGAGGGCCCACCGGGGAGCTGTTTTTT
CASSPLAGGPTGELFF
>TRBD2|TRBJ2-1|TRBV5-1|many
TGCGCCACTACGGTGGGGGCGGGAGGGCCGGAAAATGAGCAGTTCTTC
CATTVGAGGPENEQFF
>.|TRBJ1-4|TRBV10-3|many
TGTGCCATCAGTGAGTCAGTTGGACAGTCAACTAATGAAAAACTGTTTTTT
CAISESVGQSTNEKLFF
>.|TRBJ1-6|TRBV4-1|many
TGCGCCAGCAGCCCGCGGCATCTCGGGGATTCACCCCTCCACTTT
CASSPRHLGDSPLHF
>.|TRBJ2-7|TRBV6-1|many
TGTGCCAGCTTGGGGGGCGGGAGCTCCTACGAGCAGTACTTC
CASLGGGSSYEQYF
>TRBD1|TRBJ1-2|TRBV28|few
TGTGCCAGCAGTTTTACCCCGACAGGGGCTAACTATGGCTACACCTTC
CASSFTPTGANYGYTF
>.|TRBJ1-5|TRBV30|many
TGTGCCTGGAGTGGGGCGGGGTTCGGTCAGCCCCAGCATTTT
CAWSGAGFGQPQHF
>TRBD1|TRBJ1-4|TRBV7-9|.
TGTGCCAGCAGCCCGAAGTCCGGGACAGGGCTGGGTTATGAAAAACTGTTTTTT
CASSPKSGTGLGYEKLFF
>.|TRBJ2-7|TRBV4-3|.
TGCGCCAGCAGCCAAGCGGGCCAGGGCTACGAGCAGTACTTC
CASSQAGQGYEQYF
>.|TRBJ1-1|TRBV11-2|.
TGTGCCAGCAGCTTAGGAGAAGCTTTCTTT
CASSLGEAFF
>.|TRBJ1-5|TRBV19|few
TGTGCCAGTAGTATAGCAGGGGGCAATCAGCCCCAGCATTTT
CASSIAGGNQPQHF
>.|TRBJ2-5|TRBV18|.
TGTGCCAGCTCACCACTAAGAGGGTCACAAGAGACCCAGTACTTC
CASSPLRGSQETQYF
>.|TRBJ2-5|TRBV11-2|many
TGTGCCAGCAGCTTAGATCCCCTCCCGGGACTGCAACAAGAGACCCAGTACTTC
CASSLDPLPGLQQETQYF
>.|TRBJ1-5|TRBV28|few
TGTGCCAGCAGTTTATGGGAGGGTTTGGATCAGCCCCAGCATTTT
CASSLWEGLDQPQHF
>.|TRBJ1-5|TRBV19|.
TGTGCCAGCAGAACAGGGACCCGACAGCCCCAGCATTTT
CASRTGTRQPQHF
>.|TRBJ1-6|TRBV28|many
TGTGCCAGCAGTGACAGTGCGAGCTCCTATAATTCACCCCTCCACTTT
CASSDSASSYNSPLHF
>.|TRBJ2-7|TRBV28|many
TGTGCCAGCAGTTTAACGGCCAGGGAGTTTTCCTACGAGCAGTACTTC
CASSLTAREFSYEQYF
>TRBD1|TRBJ2-7|TRBV7-8|few
TGTGCCAGCAGCCTTGAGACAGGGGGTACCTACGAGCAGTACTTC
CASSLETGGTYEQYF
>TRBD2|TRBJ2-2|TRBV7-8|few
TGTGCCAGCGGACTAGCAGCGAACACCGGGGAGCTGTTTTTT
CASGLAANTGELFF
>TRBD2|TRBJ2-1|TRBV11-2|many
TGTGCCAGCAGCCCCGGACTAGCGGACTCCTACAATGAGCAGTTCTTC
CASSPGLADSYNEQFF
>TRBD1|TRBJ2-7|TRBV28|many
TGTGCCAGCAGTTGGGGGGGGAGGACAGGGGATTACGAGCAGTACTTC
CASSWGGRTGDYEQYF
>.|TRBJ2-3|TRBV5-6|many
TGTGCCAGCAGCGCCTCTAGCGAAGATACGCAGTATTTT
CASSASSEDTQYF
>.|TRBJ1-1|TRBV5-1|few
TGCGCCAGCAGCCCAGACACATGGAGCTCTGAAGCTTTCTTT
CASSPDTWSSEAFF
>TRBD2|TRBJ2-3|TRBV27|.
TGTGCCAGCAGTTTCGGGAGGGGGAGTAGGGCAGATACGCAGTATTTT
CASSFGRGSRADTQYF
>.|TRBJ2-7|TRBV5-4|.
TGTGCCAGCAGCTTGGATGGCGATTCCTACGAGCAGTACTTC
CASSLDGDSYEQYF
>.|TRBJ1-6|TRBV19|many
TGTGCCAGTAGTATTGGATTGGGCAGCTCTGGGTCACCCCTCCACTTT
CASSIGLGSSGSPLHF
>TRBD1|TRBJ1-2|TRBV5-1|few
TGCGCCAGCAGCCCGTCGACAGGGAGCTATGGCTACACCTTC
CASSPSTGSYGYTF
>.|TRBJ2-7|TRBV14|few
TGTGCCAGCAGCCAAGATCAATCAGGCGTCTACGAGCAGTACTTC
CASSQDQSGVYEQYF
>TRBD2|TRBJ2-1|TRBV5-8|.
TGTGCCAGCAGCAGACGTGCGGGAGGGGGCAATGAGCAGTTCTTC
CASSRRAGGGNEQFF
>TRBD1|TRBJ1-1|TRBV2|many
TGTGCCAGCAGTGATGACAGGGTGAACACTGAAGCTTTCTTT
CASSDDRVNTEAFF
>.|TRBJ2-2|TRBV5-1|.
TGCGCCAGCAGCTTCCACGAGGAGCTGTTTTTT
CASSFHEELFF
>.|TRBJ2-1|TRBV28|many
TGTGCCAGCAGTTTGTTCGTCTACAATGAGCAGTTCTTC
CASSLFVYNEQFF
>.|TRBJ2-2|TRBV30|.
TGTGCCTGGAGTGTAGTTGGGACGAACACCGGGGAGCTGTTTTTT
CAWSVVGTNTGELFF
>.|TRBJ2-5|TRBV4-1|few
TGCGCCAGCAGCCAAGTGATGGGAGAGACCCAGTACTTC
CASSQVMGETQYF
>TRBD2|TRBJ2-2|TRBV5-5|.
TGTGCCAGCAGCTCACTAGCGGGATATACCGGGGAGCTGTTTTTT
CASSSLAGYTGELFF
>TRBD2|TRBJ2-5|TRBV20-1|many
TGCAGTGCTAGAGACTTATTGACTAGCGGGGCCCAAGAGACCCAGTACTTC
CSARDLLTSGAQETQYF